These T cell receptor beta chains were read from a single sample in a study of T-cell memory formation after mild COVID-19. TCRdb reprocessed the 5' RACE reads via MiXCR and lists one record per CDR3 protein. The sample has fewer than 600,000 distinct CDR3 sequences, approximately 21% seen once; the top ten hold around 8.4%. Sequencing was carried out using PBMCs or a T cell subset sorted from them (not recorded which). The receptor set was obtained from an adult woman who had mild COVID-19 (a few samples of this study predate the infection). Cell type and time point are not known. The CDR3 runs from the conserved cysteine through the conserved F or W. A D gene is named only where the DNA matches it firmly. The size of a clone is reported for some rows only, either as once, few or many, or as a class for expanded clones.

D,V,size,J,DNA,CDR3
TRBD2,TRBV5-1,many,TRBJ2-5,TGTGCCAGCTCGCCGGGACTAGCGGGGCAAGAGACCCAGTACTTC,CASSPGLAGQETQYF
.,TRBV6-2/TRBV6-3,.,TRBJ2-3,TGTGCCAGCAGGGATACTAGCACAGATACGCAGTATTTT,CASRDTSTDTQYF
.,TRBV7-9,.,TRBJ1-2,TGTGCCAGCAGCGTAGGTACCGGGCCTCCGGTTCGCTACACCTTC,CASSVGTGPPVRYTF
.,TRBV27,.,TRBJ1-1,TGTGCCAGCAGTTTATCCGGGACACCAAACACTGAAGCTTTCTTT,CASSLSGTPNTEAFF
TRBD1,TRBV7-9,.,TRBJ1-5,TGTGCCAGCAGCCGGGACAGGGCTGGGTTACAGCCCCAGCATTTT,CASSRDRAGLQPQHF
TRBD1,TRBV5-1,few,TRBJ2-7,TGCGCCAGCAGCTTGGGAGCAGGGGGCGTCCACGAGCAGTACTTC,CASSLGAGGVHEQYF
TRBD1,TRBV6-1,.,TRBJ1-2,TGTGCCAGCAGTGAAACGACAGGGTATGGCTACACCTTC,CASSETTGYGYTF
.,TRBV20-1,few,TRBJ1-2,TGCAGTGCTAGAGATCGTTGGCAGGCAGGCAATGGCTACACCTTC,CSARDRWQAGNGYTF
TRBD1,TRBV2,.,TRBJ1-1,TGTGCCAGCAGTGAAGCTGGGGTGGAGGGGGCGGAAGCTTTCTTT,CASSEAGVEGAEAFF
.,TRBV12-3/TRBV12-4,.,TRBJ1-1,TGTGCCAGCAGCCCAGCGACAGGTGGTAACACTGAAGCTTTCTTT,CASSPATGGNTEAFF
.,TRBV13,few,TRBJ2-7,TGTGCCAGCAGCCCCGGCGCGGGGACGGACATTCCTTACGAGCAGTACTTC,CASSPGAGTDIPYEQYF
.,TRBV5-1,.,TRBJ2-1,TGCGCCAGCAGCTTGTATCGGGCTAATGAGCAGTTCTTC,CASSLYRANEQFF
.,TRBV2,.,TRBJ2-2,TGTGCCAGCAGTGAACAGGGGCCCACGAACACCGGGGAGCTGTTTTTT,CASSEQGPTNTGELFF
.,TRBV7-3,many,TRBJ2-5,TGTGCCAGCAGCTTTAGCCAAGAGACCCAGTACTTC,CASSFSQETQYF
.,TRBV5-1,.,TRBJ2-7,TGCGCCAGCAGCTTGGAGGGGACGGGGAACGAGCAGTACTTC,CASSLEGTGNEQYF
.,TRBV5-1,few,TRBJ2-7,TGCGCCAGCAGCATGGGGGGGGCATCCTACGAGCAGTACTTC,CASSMGGASYEQYF
.,TRBV12-3/TRBV12-4,few,TRBJ2-1,TGTGCCAGCAACCCGTCCGGGGTATGGAATGAGCAGTTCTTC,CASNPSGVWNEQFF
.,TRBV20-1,few,TRBJ1-3,TGCAGTGCTAGAGATCTGTTTGGCGGAGGGAAAGGCATCTCTGGAAACACCATATATTTT,CSARDLFGGGKGISGNTIYF
TRBD1,TRBV4-1,few,TRBJ1-2,TGCGCCAGCAGCCAAGAATCCGGGACAGGAGGCTATGGCTACACCTTC,CASSQESGTGGYGYTF
.,TRBV20-1,few,TRBJ1-4,TGCAGTGCTAGAGCCGCAATTCCAACTAATGAAAAACTGTTTTTT,CSARAAIPTNEKLFF
TRBD2,TRBV28,many,TRBJ2-3,TGTGCAGCAGCGGGAACCACAGATACGCAGTATTTT,CAAAGTTDTQYF
.,TRBV30,few,TRBJ2-1,TGTGCCTGGAGTTCAACCGGGCCCCGGCTTAGTGAGCAGTTCTTC,CAWSSTGPRLSEQFF
.,TRBV28,.,TRBJ1-2,TGTGCCAGCGCGAACTCGAATCAGGGGCCTGGCTACACCTTC,CASANSNQGPGYTF
TRBD2,TRBV6-5,.,TRBJ2-5,TGTGCCAGCAGTTACTCTCCAAGGACTAGCTCCCAAGAGACCCAGTACTTC,CASSYSPRTSSQETQYF
.,TRBV7-6,few,TRBJ2-7,TGTGCCAGCAGCTTAGAATCGGCAAAGACCTACGAGCAGTACTTC,CASSLESAKTYEQYF
.,TRBV6-5,few,TRBJ2-7,TGTGCCAGCAGTGAGGGAAACAACGAGCAGTACTTC,CASSEGNNEQYF
.,TRBV19,.,TRBJ1-2,TGTGCCAGTAGTATTAAGAGGGACTATGGCTACACCTTC,CASSIKRDYGYTF
TRBD2,TRBV15,few,TRBJ2-1,TGTGCCACCAGCAGAGATCTGGGACTAGCGGGCCTACTCTCCTACAATGAGCAGTTCTTC,CATSRDLGLAGLLSYNEQFF
.,TRBV7-9,.,TRBJ2-7,TGTGCCAGCAGCTCAGGGGGGTACCGGTCCAACTACGAGCAGTACTTC,CASSSGGYRSNYEQYF
TRBD1,TRBV24-1,few,TRBJ2-1,TGTGCCACCAGTGAGCCAGGGGGAGCAAATGAGCAGTTCTTC,CATSEPGGANEQFF
.,TRBV9,few,TRBJ2-1,TGTGCCAGCAGCGTAGAGATGTGGGATGAGCAGTTCTTC,CASSVEMWDEQFF
TRBD2,TRBV6-5,few,TRBJ2-5,TGTGCCAGCAGTCTCATCGGGTTAGCGGGAGGAGGGGAGACCCAGTACTTC,CASSLIGLAGGGETQYF
.,TRBV24-1,.,TRBJ2-1,TGTGCCACCAGTGATTTTTCCGAGCAATACAATGAGCAGTTCTTC,CATSDFSEQYNEQFF
.,TRBV18,many,TRBJ2-7,TGTGCCAGCAGCCCGGCCTACGAGCAGTACTTC,CASSPAYEQYF
.,TRBV11-2,once,TRBJ1-4,TGTGCCAGCAGCTTAGATAGGACAGCAACTAATGAAAAACTGTTTTTT,CASSLDRTATNEKLFF
.,TRBV19,.,TRBJ2-7,TGTGCCAGTAGCCTAACTAGCCAGGCCTACGAGCAGTACTTC,CASSLTSQAYEQYF
.,TRBV12-3/TRBV12-4,few,TRBJ2-3,TGTGCCAGCAGCCTGCTGTATGGCACAGATACGCAGTATTTT,CASSLLYGTDTQYF
TRBD2,TRBV7-8,.,TRBJ2-1,TGTGCCAGCAGCCCCCTAGCGGGACTGTACAATGAGCAGTTCTTC,CASSPLAGLYNEQFF
.,TRBV10-3,few,TRBJ2-1,TGTGCCATCAGTGAGTCGGTCAGACTGCGAAATGAGCAGTTCTTC,CAISESVRLRNEQFF
TRBD1,TRBV29-1,few,TRBJ2-1,TGCAGCGTTGAAGATCGGAGCGAAAGGACAGGCATTTACAATGAGCAGTTCTTC,CSVEDRSERTGIYNEQFF